This TCR beta chain comes out of a study of T cell responses to AZD1222 COVID-19 vaccine. Study-level findings and limits: The donors showed a predominance of white British ancestry and of females, with possible underestimation of clonal diversity.

Data came from immunoSEQ multiplex PCR; TCRdb stores just in-frame clones and leaves some out. The sample records more than 150,000 clones, about 93% being singletons. Trimming cost V 2 bases and J 3 bases, with 5 bases left between them. Germline values: CDR1 KGHSH, CDR2 LQKENI. The CDR3 sequence is 13 residues long. As for this clone: As yet, its antigen is unknown. Different DNA sequences within this sample yield the same CDR3.

The chain recombines TRBV18 with TRBJ1-5; D is unclear. The sequence derives from an adult who received the AZD1222 COVID-19 vaccine. The source was peripheral blood, collected 28 days after the second AZD1222 dose. The CDR3 reads CASSPGDNQPQHF. CDR3 bases: TGTGCCAGCTCACCAGGGGACAATCAGCCCCAGCATTTT.